These 15 T cell receptor beta chains were all obtained from the same sample, sequenced in a study of beta chain features in type 1 diabetes. The entirety of the isolated RNA underwent reverse transcription, so expressed TCRB transcripts were sequenced. The assay was immunoSEQ multiplex PCR, and TCRdb's table has in-frame clones only and misses some. The table has some 290,000 clones, around 25% seen once; the top ten hold about 0.011%. Study-wide results and caveats: Significant though moderate, a shortening of TCRB CDR3s appeared in all four CD4+ subsets of Type 1 diabetes patients.

Antigens of these TCRs are unknown. Sequencing used naive CD4+ T cells from blood. These receptor sequences come from a woman aged 30 to 39 with type 1 diabetes.

The chain recombines TRBV7-8 with TRBJ2-1; 11 nucleotides align to TRBD2. The germline V gene has CDR1 SGHVS and CDR2 FQNEAQ. With 5 bases clipped from V and 8 bases from J, the junction kept 8 bases outside the gene matches. CDR3 length: 15 amino acids. This CDR3 is CASSTGLAGDDEQFF. The CDR3 nucleotides read TGTGCCAGCAGCACAGGACTAGCGGGTGATGATGAGCAGTTCTTC.

The chain recombines TRBV29-1 with TRBJ1-4; TRBD1 might be the D (5 bases). The CDR3 has 13 amino acids. The V gene lost 2 bases and the J gene lost 7 bases, with 11 bases spanning the gap. Germline CDR1 and CDR2: SQVTM and ANQGSEA. CDR3 DNA: TGCAGCGTTGAACGGGGGAGGAGTGAAAAACTGTTTTTT. This gives the protein CSVERGRSEKLFF.

The chain uses TRBV19 and TRBJ2-7; D is perhaps TRBD1 (5 bases). The V gene's germline CDR1 is LNHDA and CDR2 SQIVND (reference sequence). With 3 bases removed from V and 5 bases from J, the gap between germline ends came to 11 bases. This CDR3 comprises 13 residues. CDR3 coding DNA: TGTGCCAGTAGTATGGCAGGGCTGAACGAGCAGTACTTC. This encodes CASSMAGLNEQYF. The full variable domain, in which reference TRBV19 and TRBJ2-7 provide the parts outside the CDR3, is DGGITQSPKYLFRKEGQNVTLSCEQNLNHDAMYWYRQDPGQGLRLIYYSQIVNDFQKGDIAEGYSVSREKKESFPLTVTSAQKNPTAFYLCASSMAGLNEQYFGPGTRLTVT.

This clone has only a few counts. CDR3 residues: CAWKQGTEAFF. CDR3 DNA sequence: TGTGCCTGGAAACAGGGGACTGAAGCTTTCTTT. This sequence joins TRBV6-5 and TRBJ1-1; 7 bases line up with TRBD1. Trimming took 11 bases from V and 5 from J; bases not matched to a gene: 5. This CDR3 spans 11 amino acids. Germline V lookup: CDR1 MNHEY, CDR2 SVGAGI.

The genes are TRBV11-2 and TRBJ2-1; D is perhaps TRBD1 (6 bases). The CDR3 is made up of 11 amino acids. CDR1 is SGHAT and CDR2 is FQNNGV in the germline V gene. Trimming pared 5 bases from V and 8 bases from J, leaving 7 bases between. The CDR3 DNA reads TGTGCCAGCAGCCCAGGGGATGAGCAGTTCTTC. Protein product: CASSPGDEQFF.

This clone has just a few counts. The V and J genes are TRBV7-3 and TRBJ2-2; the match to TRBD1 covers 8 bases. Germline CDR1 is SGHTA and CDR2 is FQGTGA. The V gene end was trimmed by 4 bases and the J gene end by 5 bases; junction bases not matched to a gene: 6. The CDR3 runs to 15 residues. The CDR3 loop reads CASSYQGAGTGELFF. Written as DNA, the CDR3 is TGTGCCAGCAGCTATCAGGGGGCAGGGACCGGGGAGCTGTTTTTT.

The chain recombines TRBV15 with TRBJ1-4, with D perhaps TRBD1 (5 bases). Trimming stripped 3 bases from V and 7 bases from J, with 12 bases between. CDR1 is LNHNV, CDR2 YYDKDF, per germline (reference sequence). The CDR3 has 14 amino acids. CDR3 protein: CATSSDRLGEKLFF. The DNA of the CDR3 is TGTGCCACCAGCAGCGACAGATTGGGTGAAAAACTGTTTTTT.

V usage is TRBV30 and J usage is TRBJ2-1; 9 positions agree with TRBD2. Germline V gene sequence: CDR1 GTSNPN, CDR2 SVGIG (reference sequence). The CDR3 runs 13 residues. With V trimmed by 1 base and J by 6 bases, 1 base remained unmatched. Here the CDR3 reads CAWSGLAANEQFF. In DNA form, the CDR3 reads TGTGCCTGGAGTGGACTAGCGGCCAATGAGCAGTTCTTC.

In this sample, this clone turned up a few times. This chain connects TRBV28 to TRBJ2-3; TRBD2 matches at 8 bases. Germline lookup yields CDR1 MDHEN and CDR2 SYDVKM. CDR3 size: 17 residues. V was pared by 3 bases and J by 2 bases, with 10 bases of the junction left unmatched. The CDR3 is CASSFEVLAEYTDTQYF. The CDR3 DNA follows: TGTGCCAGCAGTTTTGAGGTACTAGCGGAATACACAGATACGCAGTATTTT.

The chain combines TRBV18 with TRBJ2-3; a weak D match, TRBD2 (6 bases). V was cut by 3 bases and J by 2 bases, with 12 bases left in between. Per germline, CDR1 KGHSH and CDR2 LQKENI. CDR3 size: 15 residues. The CDR3 protein is CASSPPGEPTDTQYF. The CDR3 bases are TGTGCCAGCTCACCTCCGGGGGAGCCCACAGATACGCAGTATTTT.

The V call is TRBV30, the J call TRBJ2-3; 7 bases map to TRBD1. CDR3 length: 15 residues. After removal of 2 bases from V and 3 bases from J, the junction contained 8 bases not matched to a gene. The germline V gene has CDR1 GTSNPN and CDR2 SVGIG (reference sequence). CDR3 DNA: TGTGCCTGGAGTTTAGGGGGCGCTGGTACAGATACGCAGTATTTT. Its translation: CAWSLGGAGTDTQYF.

V gene TRBV28 combines with J gene TRBJ2-7, with a tentative D call TRBD2 (5 bases). The V gene lost 5 bases and the J gene lost 2 bases, with 13 bases spanning the gap. The germline V gene has CDR1 MDHEN and CDR2 SYDVKM. The length of the CDR3 is 14 residues. In DNA, the CDR3 is TGTGCCAGCAGTCTATCGGCCGGGGCCTACGAGCAGTACTTC. This codes for CASSLSAGAYEQYF.

The V gene is TRBV18, the J gene TRBJ1-2, with unresolved D. Trimming left V 0 bases short and J 0 bases short, with 5 bases between. Germline V gene lookup returns CDR1 KGHSH and CDR2 LQKENI. CDR3 length: 14 amino acids. The CDR3 loop reads CASSPPASNYGYTF. CDR3 coding DNA: TGTGCCAGCTCACCACCGGCCTCTAACTATGGCTACACCTTC.

V gene TRBV9 combines with J gene TRBJ1-2, with D unclear. Between the trimmed V and J ends, which lost 6 bases and 4 bases, there was a span of 10 bases. The germline CDR1 and CDR2 sequences are SGDLS and YYNGEE. This CDR3 region has 12 residues. CDR3 sequence (DNA): TGTGCCAGCAATAAAGACATCTATGGCTACACCTTC. It yields the protein CASNKDIYGYTF.

V and J are TRBV9 and TRBJ2-2; 7 nucleotides agree with TRBD2. Germline values: CDR1 SGDLS, CDR2 YYNGEE. There are 16 residues in the CDR3. After removal of 7 bases from V and 2 bases from J, the junction contained 11 bases not matched to a gene. DNA for the CDR3: TGTGCCAGCGCTACGGGGCTAGCGGACAACACCGGGGAGCTGTTTTTT. Its translation: CASATGLADNTGELFF.